This is a list of T cell receptor beta chains from one sample in a study of CD8+ T cells in alopecia areata. Repertoires were generated with immunoSEQ multiplex PCR, while TCRdb's copy carries only in-frame clones and drops some. The repertoire consists of about 200,000 clones, with about 53% occurring once and the leading ten covering less than 0.6%. This material consisted of CD4+ T cells sorted from blood, taken at week 0. These receptors all come from a human donor with alopecia areata. Each CDR3 is given with its conserved first and last residue. A D gene is named only where the DNA matches it firmly. Expanded clones are given a class, and other clones once, few, many or no size at all.

abundance: -
d_gene: -
v_gene: TRBV15
len: 16
j_gene: TRBJ2-7
CDR3aa: CATSRGIRLLSYEQYF
CDR3nt: TGTGCCACCAGCAGAGGCATTAGGTTGCTCTCCTACGAGCAGTACTTC

abundance: -
d_gene: -
v_gene: TRBV7-9
len: 15
j_gene: TRBJ1-3
CDR3aa: CASSLARVPGNTIYF
CDR3nt: TGTGCCAGCAGCTTAGCGAGGGTCCCTGGAAACACCATATATTTT

abundance: -
d_gene: -
v_gene: TRBV7-9
len: 13
j_gene: TRBJ1-2
CDR3aa: CASSLAGDYGYTF
CDR3nt: TGTGCCAGCAGCTTAGCAGGGGACTATGGCTACACCTTC

abundance: -
d_gene: -
v_gene: TRBV29-1
len: 13
j_gene: TRBJ1-5
CDR3aa: CSVRTAGNQPQHF
CDR3nt: TGCAGCGTTCGGACAGCCGGGAATCAGCCCCAGCATTTT

abundance: once
d_gene: TRBD2
v_gene: TRBV9
len: 18
j_gene: TRBJ2-3
CDR3aa: CASSVTPLSGRAADTQYF
CDR3nt: TGTGCCAGCAGCGTAACGCCGCTTAGCGGGAGGGCCGCCGATACGCAGTATTTT

abundance: -
d_gene: -
v_gene: TRBV30
len: 15
j_gene: TRBJ1-1
CDR3aa: CAWSVKGRREAGAFF
CDR3nt: TGTGCCTGGAGTGTAAAGGGCCGGAGGGAGGCCGGAGCTTTCTTT

abundance: -
d_gene: -
v_gene: TRBV2
len: 11
j_gene: TRBJ2-3
CDR3aa: CASSGVDTQYF
CDR3nt: TGTGCCAGCAGTGGGGTAGATACGCAGTATTTT

abundance: -
d_gene: -
v_gene: TRBV29-1
len: 9
j_gene: TRBJ1-5
CDR3aa: CSVGEPQHF
CDR3nt: TGCAGCGTTGGGGAGCCCCAGCATTTT

abundance: -
d_gene: -
v_gene: TRBV30
len: 15
j_gene: TRBJ1-6
CDR3aa: CAWSVAQGPNSPLHF
CDR3nt: TGTGCCTGGAGTGTTGCACAGGGACCGAATTCACCCCTCCACTTT

abundance: -
d_gene: -
v_gene: TRBV7-8
len: 13
j_gene: TRBJ2-7
CDR3aa: CASSLSPGYEQYF
CDR3nt: TGTGCCAGCAGCTTAAGTCCAGGGTACGAGCAGTACTTC

abundance: once
d_gene: TRBD2
v_gene: TRBV4-1
len: 16
j_gene: TRBJ2-1
CDR3aa: CASRTTSGSSYNEQFF
CDR3nt: TGCGCCAGCAGAACAACTAGCGGGAGCTCCTACAATGAGCAGTTCTTC

abundance: few
d_gene: TRBD1
v_gene: TRBV18
len: 13
j_gene: TRBJ2-7
CDR3aa: CASQLGTGYEQYF
CDR3nt: TGTGCCAGCCAGCTGGGGACAGGCTACGAGCAGTACTTC

abundance: -
d_gene: TRBD2
v_gene: TRBV25-1
len: 15
j_gene: TRBJ2-7
CDR3aa: CASSDGWTSAHEQYF
CDR3nt: TGTGCCAGCAGTGACGGGTGGACTAGCGCACACGAGCAGTACTTC

abundance: -
d_gene: -
v_gene: TRBV2
len: 13
j_gene: TRBJ1-5
CDR3aa: CASSGDSNQPQHF
CDR3nt: TGTGCCAGCAGCGGGGATAGCAATCAGCCCCAGCATTTT

abundance: -
d_gene: -
v_gene: TRBV2
len: 14
j_gene: TRBJ2-7
CDR3aa: CASRAGLSAPRQYF
CDR3nt: TGTGCCAGCCGGGCAGGCCTGTCTGCACCCCGGCAGTACTTC